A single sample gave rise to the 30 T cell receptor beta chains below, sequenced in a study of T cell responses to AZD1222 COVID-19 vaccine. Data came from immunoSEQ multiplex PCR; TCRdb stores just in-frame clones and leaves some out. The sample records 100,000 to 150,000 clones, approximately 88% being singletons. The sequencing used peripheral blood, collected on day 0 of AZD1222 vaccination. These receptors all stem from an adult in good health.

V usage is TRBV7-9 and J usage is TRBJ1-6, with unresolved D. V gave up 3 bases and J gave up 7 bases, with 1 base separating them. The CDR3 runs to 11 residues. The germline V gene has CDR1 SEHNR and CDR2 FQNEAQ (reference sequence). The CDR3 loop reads CASSLNSPLHF. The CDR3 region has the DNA TGTGCCAGCAGCTTGAATTCACCCCTCCACTTT.

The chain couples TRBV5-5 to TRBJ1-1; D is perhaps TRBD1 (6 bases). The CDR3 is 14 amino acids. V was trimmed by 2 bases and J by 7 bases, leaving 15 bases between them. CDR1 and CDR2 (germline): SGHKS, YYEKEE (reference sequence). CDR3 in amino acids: CASSFDRPSSEAFF. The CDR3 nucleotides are TGTGCCAGCAGCTTCGACAGGCCCTCGAGTGAAGCTTTCTTT.

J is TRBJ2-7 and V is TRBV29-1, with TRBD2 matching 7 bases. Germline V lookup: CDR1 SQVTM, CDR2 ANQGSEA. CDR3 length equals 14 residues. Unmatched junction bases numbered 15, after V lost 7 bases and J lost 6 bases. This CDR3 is CSGRGNEPGLEQYF. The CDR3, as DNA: TGCAGCGGGCGGGGGAACGAACCCGGCCTCGAGCAGTACTTC.

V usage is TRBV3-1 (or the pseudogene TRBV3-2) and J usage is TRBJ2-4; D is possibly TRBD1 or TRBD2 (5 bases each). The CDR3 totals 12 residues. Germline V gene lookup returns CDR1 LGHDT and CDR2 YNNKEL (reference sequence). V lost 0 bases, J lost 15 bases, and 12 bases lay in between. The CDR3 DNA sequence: TGTGCCAGCAGCCAAGACTGGGGACGGCGGTACTTC. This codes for CASSQDWGRRYF.

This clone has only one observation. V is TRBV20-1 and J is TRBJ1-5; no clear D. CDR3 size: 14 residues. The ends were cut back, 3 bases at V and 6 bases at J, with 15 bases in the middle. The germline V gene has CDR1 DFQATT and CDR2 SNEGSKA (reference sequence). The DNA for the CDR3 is TGCAGTGCTAGTGCCGGGTACGGTAGTCAGCCCCAGCATTTT. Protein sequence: CSASAGYGSQPQHF.

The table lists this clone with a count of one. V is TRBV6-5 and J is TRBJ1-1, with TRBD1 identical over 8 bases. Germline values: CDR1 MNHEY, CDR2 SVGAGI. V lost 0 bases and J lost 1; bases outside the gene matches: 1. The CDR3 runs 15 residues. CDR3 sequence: CASSYSTGANTEAFF. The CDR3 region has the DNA TGTGCCAGCAGTTACTCGACAGGGGCGAACACTGAAGCTTTCTTT.

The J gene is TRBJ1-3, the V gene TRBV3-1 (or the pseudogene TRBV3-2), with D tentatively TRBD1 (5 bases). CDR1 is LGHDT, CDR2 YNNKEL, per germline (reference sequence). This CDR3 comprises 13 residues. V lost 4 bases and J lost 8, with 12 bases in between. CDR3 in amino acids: CASSLGGDHTIYF. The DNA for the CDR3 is TGTGCCAGCAGCCTCGGAGGGGACCACACCATATATTTT.

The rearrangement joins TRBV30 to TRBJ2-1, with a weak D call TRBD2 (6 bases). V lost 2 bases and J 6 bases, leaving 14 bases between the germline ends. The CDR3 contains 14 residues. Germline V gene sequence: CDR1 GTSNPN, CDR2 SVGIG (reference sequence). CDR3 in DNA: TGTGCCTGGAGTACGGGACTGTCCCTCAATGAGCAGTTCTTC. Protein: CAWSTGLSLNEQFF.

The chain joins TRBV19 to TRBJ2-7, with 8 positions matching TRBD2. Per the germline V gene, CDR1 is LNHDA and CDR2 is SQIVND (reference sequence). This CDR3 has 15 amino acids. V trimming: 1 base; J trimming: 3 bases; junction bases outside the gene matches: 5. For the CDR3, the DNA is TGTGCCAGTAGTATAGTGGTAGCGGGGCGCTACGAGCAGTACTTC. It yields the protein CASSIVVAGRYEQYF.

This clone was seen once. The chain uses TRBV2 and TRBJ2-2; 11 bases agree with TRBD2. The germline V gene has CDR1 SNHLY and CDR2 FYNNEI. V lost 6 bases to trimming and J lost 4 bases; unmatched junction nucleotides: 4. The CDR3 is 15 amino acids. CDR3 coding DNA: TGTGCCAGCAGGCGACTAGCGGGGTTCACCGGGGAGCTGTTTTTT. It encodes CASRRLAGFTGELFF.

For the CDR3, the DNA is TGTGCCAGCAGCCAAGTGGGTGGGCTTGGATATGGCTACACCTTC. This translates into CASSQVGGLGYGYTF. The V gene is TRBV3-1 (or the pseudogene TRBV3-2), the J gene TRBJ1-2, with unresolved D. Germline CDR1 and CDR2: LGHDT and YNNKEL (reference sequence). V lost 1 base, J lost 5 bases, and 14 bases lay in between. The CDR3 has 15 residues.

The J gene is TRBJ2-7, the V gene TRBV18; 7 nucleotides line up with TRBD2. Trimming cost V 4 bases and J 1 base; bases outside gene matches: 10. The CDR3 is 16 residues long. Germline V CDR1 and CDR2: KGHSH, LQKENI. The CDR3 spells CASSLSGTARSYEQYF. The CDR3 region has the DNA TGTGCCAGCTCACTGAGCGGGACGGCTAGATCCTACGAGCAGTACTTC.

For the CDR3, the DNA is TGCGCCAGCAGCTTGGCCCCGGGAGCGAACACTGAAGCTTTCTTT. Encoded protein: CASSLAPGANTEAFF. The gene calls are TRBV5-1 and TRBJ1-1, with no clear D. The V end was cut by 0 bases, the J end by 1 base, with 10 bases between. The CDR3 is made up of 15 amino acids. CDR1 is SGHRS and CDR2 is YFSETQ in the germline V gene.

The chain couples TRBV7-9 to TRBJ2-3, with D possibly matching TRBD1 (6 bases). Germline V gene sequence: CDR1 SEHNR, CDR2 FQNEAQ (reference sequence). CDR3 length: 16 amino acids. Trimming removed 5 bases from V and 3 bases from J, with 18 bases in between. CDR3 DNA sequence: TGTGCCAGCAGCCCCGGAACAGGGAGAAGGACAGATACGCAGTATTTT. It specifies CASSPGTGRRTDTQYF.

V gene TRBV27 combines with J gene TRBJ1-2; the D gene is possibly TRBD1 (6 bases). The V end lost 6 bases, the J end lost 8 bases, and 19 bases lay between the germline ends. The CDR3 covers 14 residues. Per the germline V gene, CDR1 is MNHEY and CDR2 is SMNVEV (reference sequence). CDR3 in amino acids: CASSRITGFEGYTF. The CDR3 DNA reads TGTGCCAGCAGCCGGATCACAGGGTTTGAAGGCTACACCTTC.

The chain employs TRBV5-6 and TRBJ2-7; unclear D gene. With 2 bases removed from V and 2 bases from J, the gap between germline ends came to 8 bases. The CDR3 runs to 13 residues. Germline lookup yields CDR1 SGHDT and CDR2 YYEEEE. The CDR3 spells CASSFFGTYEQYF. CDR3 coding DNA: TGTGCCAGCAGCTTTTTTGGGACCTACGAGCAGTACTTC.

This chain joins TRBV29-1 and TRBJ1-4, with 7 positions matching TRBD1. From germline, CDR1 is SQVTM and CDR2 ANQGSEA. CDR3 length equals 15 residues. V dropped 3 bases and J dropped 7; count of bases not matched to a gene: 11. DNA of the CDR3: TGCAGCGTTGAGGGGACGACAGGGACCGGTGAAAAACTGTTTTTT. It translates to CSVEGTTGTGEKLFF.

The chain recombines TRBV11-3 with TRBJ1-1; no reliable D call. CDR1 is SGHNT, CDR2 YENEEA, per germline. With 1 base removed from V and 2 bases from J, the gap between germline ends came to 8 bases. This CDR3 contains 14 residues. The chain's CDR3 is CASSLGHHNTEAFF. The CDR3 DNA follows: TGTGCCAGCAGCTTAGGACATCACAACACTGAAGCTTTCTTT.

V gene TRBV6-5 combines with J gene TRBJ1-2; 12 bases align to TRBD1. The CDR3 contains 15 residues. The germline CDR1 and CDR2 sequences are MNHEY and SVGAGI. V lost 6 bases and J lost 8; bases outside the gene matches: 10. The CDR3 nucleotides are TGTGCCAGCAGCTTTCCGGGACAGGGGGCGCGGGGCTACACCTTC. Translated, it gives CASSFPGQGARGYTF.

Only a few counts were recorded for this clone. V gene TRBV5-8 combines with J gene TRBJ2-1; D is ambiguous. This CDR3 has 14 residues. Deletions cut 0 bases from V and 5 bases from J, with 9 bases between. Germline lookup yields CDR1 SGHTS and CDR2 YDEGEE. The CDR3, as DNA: TGTGCCAGCAGCTTGGGGTCCAGGCACAATGAGCAGTTCTTC. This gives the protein CASSLGSRHNEQFF. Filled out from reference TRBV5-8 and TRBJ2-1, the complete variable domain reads EAGVTQSPTHLIKTRGQQATLRCSPISGHTSVYWYQQALGLGLQFLLWYDEGEERNRGNFPPRFSGRQFPNYSSELNVNALELEDSALYLCASSLGSRHNEQFFGPGTRLTVL.

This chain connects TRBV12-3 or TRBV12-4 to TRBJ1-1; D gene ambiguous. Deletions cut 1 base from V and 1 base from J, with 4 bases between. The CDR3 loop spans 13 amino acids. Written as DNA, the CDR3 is TGTGCCAGCAGTTTAGGCAGGAACACTGAAGCTTTCTTT. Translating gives CASSLGRNTEAFF.

CDR3 coding DNA: TGTGCCAGCAGCTTGGTTAGAGACTACTATAATTCACCCCTCCACTTT. This codes for CASSLVRDYYNSPLHF. The rearrangement links TRBV5-6 to TRBJ1-6; no firm D call. CDR3 size: 16 residues. Germline-derived CDR1 and CDR2 are SGHDT and YYEEEE. Trimming pared 0 bases from V and 3 bases from J, leaving 10 bases between.

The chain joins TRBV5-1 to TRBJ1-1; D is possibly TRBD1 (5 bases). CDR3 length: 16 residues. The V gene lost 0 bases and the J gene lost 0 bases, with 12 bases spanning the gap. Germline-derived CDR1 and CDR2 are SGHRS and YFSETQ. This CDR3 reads CASSLDRLGMNTEAFF. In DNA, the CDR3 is TGCGCCAGCAGCTTGGACAGGCTAGGGATGAACACTGAAGCTTTCTTT.

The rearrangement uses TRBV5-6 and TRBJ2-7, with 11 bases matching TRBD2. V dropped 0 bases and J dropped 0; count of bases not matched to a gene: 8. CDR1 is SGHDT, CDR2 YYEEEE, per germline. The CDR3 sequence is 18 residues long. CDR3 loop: CASSLGASGRPSSYEQYF. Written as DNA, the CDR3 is TGTGCCAGCAGCTTGGGGGCTAGCGGGAGGCCAAGCTCCTACGAGCAGTACTTC.

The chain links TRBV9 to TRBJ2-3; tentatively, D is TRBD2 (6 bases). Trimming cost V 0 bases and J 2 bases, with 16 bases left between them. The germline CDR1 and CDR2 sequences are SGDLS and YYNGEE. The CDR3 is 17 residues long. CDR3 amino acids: CASSVGVSSGYTDTQYF. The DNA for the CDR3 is TGTGCCAGCAGCGTAGGGGTCAGTAGCGGCTACACAGATACGCAGTATTTT.

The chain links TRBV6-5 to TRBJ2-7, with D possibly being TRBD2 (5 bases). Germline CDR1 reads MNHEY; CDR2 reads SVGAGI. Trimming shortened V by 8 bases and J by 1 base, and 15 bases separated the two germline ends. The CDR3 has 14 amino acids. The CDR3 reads CASSEGKRSYEQYF. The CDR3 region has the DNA TGTGCCAGCTCCGAGGGAAAAAGATCCTACGAGCAGTACTTC.

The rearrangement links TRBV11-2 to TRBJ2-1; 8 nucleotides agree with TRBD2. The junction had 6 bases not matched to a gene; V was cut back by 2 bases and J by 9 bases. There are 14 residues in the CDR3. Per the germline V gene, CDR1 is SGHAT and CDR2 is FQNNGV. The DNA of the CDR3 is TGTGCCAGCAGCTTAACTAGCGGCGTCGGTGAGCAGTTCTTC. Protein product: CASSLTSGVGEQFF. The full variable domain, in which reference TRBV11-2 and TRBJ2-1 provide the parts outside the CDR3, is EAGVAQSPRYKIIEKRQSVAFWCNPISGHATLYWYQQILGQGPKLLIQFQNNGVVDDSQLPKDRFSAERLKGVDSTLKIQPAKLEDSAVYLCASSLTSGVGEQFFGPGTRLTVL.

As DNA, the CDR3 is TGCGCCAGCAGCTTGGTTGTGGGTCGGTTAGGCGAGCAGTACTTC. Its translation: CASSLVVGRLGEQYF. The J gene is TRBJ2-7, the V gene TRBV5-1; the D is unclear. Trimming shortened V by 0 bases and J by 6 bases, and 16 bases separated the two germline ends. Germline CDR1 is SGHRS and CDR2 is YFSETQ. The CDR3 covers 15 residues.

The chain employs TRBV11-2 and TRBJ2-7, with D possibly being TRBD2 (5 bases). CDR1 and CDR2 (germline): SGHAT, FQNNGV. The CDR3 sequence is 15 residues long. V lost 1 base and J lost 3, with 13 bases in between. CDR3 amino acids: CASSLGETHGYEQYF. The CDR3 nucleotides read TGTGCCAGCAGCTTAGGGGAGACCCATGGCTACGAGCAGTACTTC. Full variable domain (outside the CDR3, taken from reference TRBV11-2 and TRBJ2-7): EAGVAQSPRYKIIEKRQSVAFWCNPISGHATLYWYQQILGQGPKLLIQFQNNGVVDDSQLPKDRFSAERLKGVDSTLKIQPAKLEDSAVYLCASSLGETHGYEQYFGPGTRLTVT.

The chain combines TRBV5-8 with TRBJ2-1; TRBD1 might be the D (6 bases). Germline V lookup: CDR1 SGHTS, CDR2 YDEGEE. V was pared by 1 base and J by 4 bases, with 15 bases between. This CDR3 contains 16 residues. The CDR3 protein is CASSLLAGTSYNEQFF. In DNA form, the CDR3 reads TGTGCCAGCAGCTTGCTAGCTGGGACATCTTACAATGAGCAGTTCTTC.